A selection of T cell receptor beta chains follows, all from one sample in a study of shared clonotypes between healthy human individuals. Measured with immunoSEQ multiplex PCR; TCRdb has only the in-frame clones, and not every one. The sample lists over a million clones, more than 65% occurring once. Sequenced sample: memory CD4+ T cells sorted from blood. These receptors originate from a man aged 18 to 35 in good health. The CDR3 runs from the conserved cysteine through the conserved F or W. The D gene is left open where the match is weak. Size is stated for part of the rows, as once, few or many counts, or as a class when the clone is expanded.

clone size: .
J gene: TRBJ1-6
V gene: TRBV10-3
D gene: .
CDR3 protein: CAISESGWGSPLHF
CDR3 DNA: TGTGCCATCAGTGAGTCTGGATGGGGATCACCCCTCCACTTT

clone size: once
J gene: TRBJ2-4
V gene: TRBV7-8
D gene: TRBD2
CDR3 protein: CASSLAGGGVKNIQYF
CDR3 DNA: TGTGCCAGCAGCTTAGCGGGCGGGGGGGTCAAAAACATTCAGTACTTC

clone size: once
J gene: TRBJ2-3
V gene: TRBV11-2
D gene: TRBD2
CDR3 protein: CASKTSGLTDTQYF
CDR3 DNA: TGTGCCAGCAAAACTAGCGGCCTCACAGATACGCAGTATTTT

clone size: .
J gene: TRBJ1-2
V gene: TRBV25-1
D gene: .
CDR3 protein: CASSGPEGTNYGYTF
CDR3 DNA: TGTGCCAGCAGTGGGCCTGAGGGGACTAACTATGGCTACACCTTC

clone size: .
J gene: TRBJ2-5
V gene: TRBV19
D gene: .
CDR3 protein: CATMVDYQETQYF
CDR3 DNA: TGTGCCACCATGGTGGACTACCAAGAGACCCAGTACTTC

clone size: .
J gene: TRBJ2-3
V gene: TRBV11-2
D gene: .
CDR3 protein: CASSRDGFSGTQYF
CDR3 DNA: TGTGCCAGCAGCAGGGACGGATTCTCCGGTACGCAGTATTTT

clone size: .
J gene: TRBJ2-1
V gene: TRBV5-4
D gene: TRBD2
CDR3 protein: CASSVGTSGNNEQFF
CDR3 DNA: TGTGCCAGCAGCGTAGGGACTAGCGGTAACAATGAGCAGTTCTTC

clone size: once
J gene: TRBJ2-3
V gene: TRBV5-1
D gene: .
CDR3 protein: CASSFGRTTDTQYF
CDR3 DNA: TGCGCCAGCAGCTTTGGACGGACCACAGATACGCAGTATTTT

clone size: .
J gene: TRBJ2-5
V gene: TRBV10-1
D gene: TRBD2
CDR3 protein: CASSESMAGVETQYF
CDR3 DNA: TGCGCCAGCAGTGAGTCTATGGCGGGAGTAGAGACCCAGTACTTC

clone size: .
J gene: TRBJ2-7
V gene: TRBV2
D gene: .
CDR3 protein: CASSRTDNEQYF
CDR3 DNA: TGTGCCAGCAGTCGAACTGACAACGAGCAGTACTTC

clone size: .
J gene: TRBJ1-1
V gene: TRBV6-1
D gene: .
CDR3 protein: CASRTPSQAFF
CDR3 DNA: TGTGCCAGCAGGACCCCCAGTCAGGCTTTCTTT

clone size: .
J gene: TRBJ2-3
V gene: TRBV7-2
D gene: TRBD2
CDR3 protein: CASSATSGSTDTQYF
CDR3 DNA: TGTGCCAGCAGCGCGACTAGCGGGAGCACAGATACGCAGTATTTT

clone size: .
J gene: TRBJ2-5
V gene: TRBV7-2
D gene: .
CDR3 protein: CASSLGVTQETQYF
CDR3 DNA: TGTGCCAGCAGCCTCGGGGTGACCCAAGAGACCCAGTACTTC

clone size: few
J gene: TRBJ1-5
V gene: TRBV5-6
D gene: .
CDR3 protein: CASSLVGGNQPQHF
CDR3 DNA: TGTGCCAGCAGCTTGGTAGGAGGTAATCAGCCCCAGCATTTT

clone size: .
J gene: TRBJ2-2
V gene: TRBV18
D gene: .
CDR3 protein: CASSPPNGAGELFF
CDR3 DNA: TGTGCCAGCTCACCCCCGAACGGTGCCGGGGAGCTGTTTTTT

clone size: .
J gene: TRBJ1-1
V gene: TRBV6-1
D gene: .
CDR3 protein: CASSESSVVRGEAFF
CDR3 DNA: TGTGCCAGCAGTGAATCTTCGGTGGTCCGGGGTGAAGCTTTCTTT

clone size: few
J gene: TRBJ1-2
V gene: TRBV5-6
D gene: .
CDR3 protein: CASSPVAGAQGSSYGYTF
CDR3 DNA: TGTGCCAGCAGCCCCGTCGCGGGGGCGCAGGGCTCGTCCTATGGCTACACCTTC

clone size: .
J gene: TRBJ2-1
V gene: TRBV4-3
D gene: TRBD2
CDR3 protein: CASSRGTSNEQFF
CDR3 DNA: TGCGCCAGCAGCCGAGGGACTAGCAATGAGCAGTTCTTC

clone size: .
J gene: TRBJ2-6
V gene: TRBV9
D gene: .
CDR3 protein: CASSPLDSQSSGANVLTF
CDR3 DNA: TGTGCCAGCAGCCCACTAGACAGTCAGTCCTCTGGGGCCAACGTCCTGACTTTC

clone size: once
J gene: TRBJ1-1
V gene: TRBV6-1
D gene: .
CDR3 protein: CASTGGWRNTEAFF
CDR3 DNA: TGTGCCAGCACGGGGGGATGGCGAAACACTGAAGCTTTCTTT

clone size: .
J gene: TRBJ2-1
V gene: TRBV6-4
D gene: .
CDR3 protein: CASSDERASPGEQFF
CDR3 DNA: TGTGCCAGCAGTGACGAGCGGGCGAGCCCTGGTGAGCAGTTCTTC

clone size: .
J gene: TRBJ2-3
V gene: TRBV2
D gene: .
CDR3 protein: CASSPRDTQYF
CDR3 DNA: TGTGCCAGCAGTCCTAGGGATACGCAGTATTTT

clone size: .
J gene: TRBJ2-1
V gene: TRBV5-1
D gene: TRBD1
CDR3 protein: CASSSGQAINEQFF
CDR3 DNA: TGCGCCAGCAGCTCGGGACAGGCTATCAATGAGCAGTTCTTC

clone size: .
J gene: TRBJ2-1
V gene: TRBV7-3
D gene: .
CDR3 protein: CASSLESGKQFF
CDR3 DNA: TGTGCCAGCAGCTTGGAGTCGGGGAAGCAGTTCTTC

clone size: once
J gene: TRBJ1-1
V gene: TRBV7-6
D gene: .
CDR3 protein: CASHPGPGVLRDTEAFF
CDR3 DNA: TGTGCCAGCCACCCCGGCCCAGGGGTACTAAGGGACACTGAAGCTTTCTTT

clone size: .
J gene: TRBJ1-1
V gene: TRBV27
D gene: .
CDR3 protein: CASSLRGGITEAFF
CDR3 DNA: TGTGCCAGCAGCCTACGAGGGGGAATCACTGAAGCTTTCTTT

clone size: .
J gene: TRBJ2-2
V gene: TRBV2
D gene: .
CDR3 protein: CASRDADGDTGELFF
CDR3 DNA: TGTGCCAGCAGAGATGCCGACGGTGACACCGGGGAGCTGTTTTTT

clone size: .
J gene: TRBJ1-2
V gene: TRBV19
D gene: .
CDR3 protein: CASSSRGGYTF
CDR3 DNA: TGTGCCAGTAGCAGCAGGGGTGGCTACACCTTC

clone size: few
J gene: TRBJ1-2
V gene: TRBV29-1
D gene: .
CDR3 protein: CSVEDKSNRARSPLRAGYTF
CDR3 DNA: TGCAGCGTTGAAGATAAATCGAACAGGGCGCGCTCTCCGCTAAGGGCTGGCTACACCTTC